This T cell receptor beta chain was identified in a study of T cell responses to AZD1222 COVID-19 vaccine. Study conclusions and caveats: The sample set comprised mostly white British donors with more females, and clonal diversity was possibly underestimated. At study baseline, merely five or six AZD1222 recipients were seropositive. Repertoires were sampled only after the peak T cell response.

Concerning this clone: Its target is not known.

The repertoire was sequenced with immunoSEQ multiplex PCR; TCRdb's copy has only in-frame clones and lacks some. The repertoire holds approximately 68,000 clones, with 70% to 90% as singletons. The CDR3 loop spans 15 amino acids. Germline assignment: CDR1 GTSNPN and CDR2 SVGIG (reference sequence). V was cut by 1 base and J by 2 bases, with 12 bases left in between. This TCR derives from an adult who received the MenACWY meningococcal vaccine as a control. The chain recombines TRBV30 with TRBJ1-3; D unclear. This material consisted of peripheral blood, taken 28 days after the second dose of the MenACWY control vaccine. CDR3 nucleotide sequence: TGTGCCTGGAGTGCCCCGATCCGGACTGGAAACACCATATATTTT. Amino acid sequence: CAWSAPIRTGNTIYF.